A selection of T cell receptor beta chains follows, all from one sample in a study of OX40 agonist ivuxolimab in advanced cancers. The data were produced by immunoSEQ multiplex PCR, yet TCRdb's version contains in-frame clones alone and is incomplete. The sample lists about 79,000 clones, about 85% seen once, with about 4% in the top ten. This material consisted of CD4+ or CD8+ T cells sorted from blood, taken in a trial of the OX40 agonist ivuxolimab. The receptor source for this set is an adult with an advanced solid tumor such as melanoma, head and neck, liver or kidney cancer. Both conserved end residues are part of each CDR3. Fields, in order: CDR3 protein, CDR3 DNA, J gene, D gene, V gene, clone size. A D gene is named only where the DNA matches it firmly. The size of a clone is reported for some rows only, either as once, few or many, or as a class for expanded clones.

CDR3 protein: CASSSSRGSQETQYF
CDR3 DNA: TGTGCCAGCAGCTCTTCCCGGGGGTCCCAAGAGACCCAGTACTTC
J gene: TRBJ2-5
D gene: -
V gene: TRBV7-2
clone size: -

CDR3 protein: CASSQDLGQGVSGQEQYF
CDR3 DNA: TGCGCCAGCAGCCAAGATTTAGGGCAGGGGGTTTCCGGGCAAGAGCAGTACTTC
J gene: TRBJ2-7
D gene: TRBD1
V gene: TRBV4-3
clone size: -

CDR3 protein: CASSPEQFMVGTEAFF
CDR3 DNA: TGTGCCAGCTCACCAGAACAGTTTATGGTTGGCACTGAAGCTTTCTTT
J gene: TRBJ1-1
D gene: -
V gene: TRBV18
clone size: -

CDR3 protein: CASSAGTGGNTIYF
CDR3 DNA: TGTGCCAGCAGCGCTGGGACAGGGGGAAACACCATATATTTT
J gene: TRBJ1-3
D gene: TRBD1
V gene: TRBV9
clone size: few

CDR3 protein: CASSVGSPEQFF
CDR3 DNA: TGTGCCAGCAGCGTCGGCTCCCCGGAGCAGTTCTTC
J gene: TRBJ2-1
D gene: -
V gene: TRBV9
clone size: -

CDR3 protein: CASSRDGGQLDIQYF
CDR3 DNA: TGTGCCAGCAGCCGCGACGGAGGCCAGCTGGACATTCAGTACTTC
J gene: TRBJ2-4
D gene: -
V gene: TRBV11-1
clone size: -

CDR3 protein: CASSPGTGDEKLFF
CDR3 DNA: TGTGCCAGCTCACCTGGGACAGGGGATGAAAAACTGTTTTTT
J gene: TRBJ1-4
D gene: TRBD1
V gene: TRBV18
clone size: few

CDR3 protein: CASSLGGWEGAYEQYF
CDR3 DNA: TGTGCCAGCAGTTTGGGAGGTTGGGAGGGAGCCTACGAGCAGTACTTC
J gene: TRBJ2-7
D gene: TRBD2
V gene: TRBV6-5
clone size: -

CDR3 protein: CASSYKGEKLFF
CDR3 DNA: TGTGCCAGCAGTTACAAGGGTGAAAAACTGTTTTTT
J gene: TRBJ1-4
D gene: -
V gene: TRBV6-5
clone size: -

CDR3 protein: CASSAEDGQEQYF
CDR3 DNA: TGTGCCAGCAGCGCAGAGGACGGACAAGAGCAGTACTTC
J gene: TRBJ2-5
D gene: -
V gene: TRBV9
clone size: once

CDR3 protein: CASSRTSGQETQYF
CDR3 DNA: TGTGCCAGCAGTCGGACTAGCGGGCAAGAGACCCAGTACTTC
J gene: TRBJ2-5
D gene: TRBD2
V gene: TRBV28
clone size: -

CDR3 protein: CASSLDRLAGRELFF
CDR3 DNA: TGTGCCAGCAGCTTAGATCGACTAGCGGGCAGGGAGCTGTTTTTT
J gene: TRBJ2-2
D gene: TRBD2
V gene: TRBV11-2
clone size: -

CDR3 protein: CASSQDVGVPGYGYTF
CDR3 DNA: TGTGCCAGCAGCCAAGATGTCGGGGTTCCAGGCTATGGCTACACCTTC
J gene: TRBJ1-2
D gene: -
V gene: TRBV4-2
clone size: -

CDR3 protein: CASSLATGVDTQYF
CDR3 DNA: TGTGCCAGCAGCTTGGCAACAGGGGTAGATACGCAGTATTTT
J gene: TRBJ2-3
D gene: TRBD1
V gene: TRBV7-9
clone size: once

CDR3 protein: CASSLGQRNTIYF
CDR3 DNA: TGTGCCAGCAGCTTAGGGCAGCGAAACACCATATATTTT
J gene: TRBJ1-3
D gene: -
V gene: TRBV7-2
clone size: -

CDR3 protein: CASSQSGVWELFF
CDR3 DNA: TGCGCCAGCAGTCAATCGGGAGTTTGGGAGCTGTTTTTT
J gene: TRBJ2-2
D gene: -
V gene: TRBV23-1
clone size: -

CDR3 protein: CASSSRQGPLDTQYF
CDR3 DNA: TGTGCCAGCAGCTCACGACAGGGTCCCTTAGATACGCAGTATTTT
J gene: TRBJ2-3
D gene: TRBD1
V gene: TRBV7-9
clone size: -

CDR3 protein: CAWSSLYGGGEQFF
CDR3 DNA: TGTGCCTGGAGTAGCTTGTATGGGGGCGGTGAGCAGTTCTTC
J gene: TRBJ2-1
D gene: -
V gene: TRBV30
clone size: -

CDR3 protein: CASSFGQGYEQYF
CDR3 DNA: TGTGCCAGCAGCTTTGGACAGGGCTACGAGCAGTACTTC
J gene: TRBJ2-7
D gene: TRBD1
V gene: TRBV11-2
clone size: -

CDR3 protein: CASSLDGTRIDTQYF
CDR3 DNA: TGTGCCAGCAGCTTAGATGGGACAAGGATAGATACGCAGTATTTT
J gene: TRBJ2-3
D gene: -
V gene: TRBV11-3
clone size: -

CDR3 protein: CASSARDRSKAFF
CDR3 DNA: TGCGCCAGCAGCGCCCGGGACAGATCTAAAGCTTTCTTT
J gene: TRBJ1-1
D gene: TRBD1
V gene: TRBV10-1
clone size: -

CDR3 protein: CASSTLSEELFF
CDR3 DNA: TGTGCCAGCAGCACGTTGTCCGAGGAACTGTTTTTT
J gene: TRBJ1-4
D gene: -
V gene: TRBV13
clone size: -

CDR3 protein: CAWSVGSSIYEQYF
CDR3 DNA: TGTGCCTGGAGTGTAGGGTCGTCCATTTACGAGCAGTACTTC
J gene: TRBJ2-7
D gene: -
V gene: TRBV30
clone size: -

CDR3 protein: CASSPSRGSYNSPLHF
CDR3 DNA: TGTGCCAGCAGTCCCTCCCGGGGCTCCTATAATTCACCCCTCCACTTT
J gene: TRBJ1-6
D gene: -
V gene: TRBV27
clone size: -

CDR3 protein: CATRTSGTSYEQYF
CDR3 DNA: TGTGCCACTAGAACTAGCGGGACATCCTACGAGCAGTACTTC
J gene: TRBJ2-7
D gene: TRBD2
V gene: TRBV28
clone size: -

CDR3 protein: CASGGAVQETQYF
CDR3 DNA: TGTGCCAGTGGCGGAGCAGTACAAGAGACCCAGTACTTC
J gene: TRBJ2-5
D gene: -
V gene: TRBV7-9
clone size: -

CDR3 protein: CASSFGGTNEKLFF
CDR3 DNA: TGTGCCAGCAGCTTTGGGGGGACTAATGAAAAACTGTTTTTT
J gene: TRBJ1-4
D gene: -
V gene: TRBV7-2
clone size: once

CDR3 protein: CASSNLAGVYSYEQYF
CDR3 DNA: TGTGCCAGCAGCAACCTAGCGGGAGTGTATTCTTACGAGCAGTACTTC
J gene: TRBJ2-7
D gene: TRBD2
V gene: TRBV28
clone size: -

CDR3 protein: CASSEETQYF
CDR3 DNA: TGTGCCAGCTCAGAAGAGACCCAGTACTTC
J gene: TRBJ2-5
D gene: -
V gene: TRBV2
clone size: -

CDR3 protein: CASSYGTGSEQYF
CDR3 DNA: TGTGCCAGCAGTTACGGGACAGGGAGCGAGCAGTACTTC
J gene: TRBJ2-7
D gene: TRBD1
V gene: TRBV6-6
clone size: -

CDR3 protein: CAWSADLGGQPQHF
CDR3 DNA: TGTGCCTGGAGCGCTGACCTGGGGGGTCAGCCCCAGCATTTT
J gene: TRBJ1-5
D gene: -
V gene: TRBV30
clone size: -

CDR3 protein: CASSFVPTYEQYF
CDR3 DNA: TGTGCCAGCAGCTTCGTGCCCACCTACGAGCAGTACTTC
J gene: TRBJ2-7
D gene: -
V gene: TRBV5-5
clone size: -

CDR3 protein: CASYSGGSNEQFF
CDR3 DNA: TGTGCCAGCTACAGCGGGGGGAGCAATGAGCAGTTCTTC
J gene: TRBJ2-1
D gene: TRBD2
V gene: TRBV6-5
clone size: -

CDR3 protein: CASNPTGGNQPQHF
CDR3 DNA: TGTGCCAGTAACCCCACTGGGGGCAATCAGCCCCAGCATTTT
J gene: TRBJ1-5
D gene: -
V gene: TRBV19
clone size: -

CDR3 protein: CASSPQRVLKGNQPQHF
CDR3 DNA: TGTGCCAGCAGCCCGCAACGGGTCCTCAAAGGAAATCAGCCCCAGCATTTT
J gene: TRBJ1-5
D gene: -
V gene: TRBV7-8
clone size: few

CDR3 protein: CASRPGTQGDEQFF
CDR3 DNA: TGTGCCAGCAGACCCGGGACACAGGGCGATGAGCAGTTCTTC
J gene: TRBJ2-1
D gene: -
V gene: TRBV5-4
clone size: -

CDR3 protein: CASSIISTSSYEQYF
CDR3 DNA: TGTGCCAGCAGCATCATTAGCACAAGCTCCTACGAGCAGTACTTC
J gene: TRBJ2-7
D gene: -
V gene: TRBV7-2
clone size: -

CDR3 protein: CASSPRDSIYEQYF
CDR3 DNA: TGTGCCAGCAGTCCTCGGGACAGTATCTACGAGCAGTACTTC
J gene: TRBJ2-7
D gene: TRBD1
V gene: TRBV6-5
clone size: -

CDR3 protein: CASSARSSYQETQYF
CDR3 DNA: TGTGCCAGCAGCGCAAGATCTTCGTACCAAGAGACCCAGTACTTC
J gene: TRBJ2-5
D gene: -
V gene: TRBV7-6
clone size: -

CDR3 protein: CATSRVTDYEQYF
CDR3 DNA: TGTGCCACCAGCAGAGTGACCGACTACGAGCAGTACTTC
J gene: TRBJ2-7
D gene: -
V gene: TRBV15
clone size: -

CDR3 protein: CASPGQPGSPLHF
CDR3 DNA: TGTGCCAGCCCGGGACAGCCCGGGTCACCCCTCCACTTT
J gene: TRBJ1-6
D gene: TRBD1
V gene: TRBV14
clone size: -

CDR3 protein: CASSPGQGWKTQYF
CDR3 DNA: TGTGCCAGCAGTCCGGGACAGGGGTGGAAGACCCAGTACTTC
J gene: TRBJ2-5
D gene: TRBD1
V gene: TRBV5-6
clone size: -

CDR3 protein: CASSQGTSGLDEQFF
CDR3 DNA: TGCGCCAGCAGCCAGGGGACTAGCGGGTTGGATGAGCAGTTCTTC
J gene: TRBJ2-1
D gene: TRBD2
V gene: TRBV4-3
clone size: -

CDR3 protein: CASSQLGGLARLFF
CDR3 DNA: TGTGCCAGCAGTCAACTGGGGGGGTTGGCTCGGCTGTTTTTT
J gene: TRBJ2-2
D gene: TRBD2
V gene: TRBV6-1
clone size: -

CDR3 protein: CASSDTGMGVYEQFF
CDR3 DNA: TGTGCCAGCAGCGACACAGGGATGGGGGTGTATGAGCAGTTCTTC
J gene: TRBJ2-1
D gene: -
V gene: TRBV7-9
clone size: -

CDR3 protein: CASSPSTGSEQYF
CDR3 DNA: TGTGCCAGCAGCCCATCGACAGGGAGCGAGCAGTACTTC
J gene: TRBJ2-7
D gene: TRBD1
V gene: TRBV5-4
clone size: -

CDR3 protein: CASRGGLLYSGANVLTF
CDR3 DNA: TGTGCCAGCAGGGGTGGACTGCTTTACTCTGGGGCCAACGTCCTGACTTTC
J gene: TRBJ2-6
D gene: -
V gene: TRBV7-9
clone size: once

CDR3 protein: CASSPLTGVQETQYF
CDR3 DNA: TGTGCCAGCAGTCCCTTAACAGGGGTCCAAGAGACCCAGTACTTC
J gene: TRBJ2-5
D gene: TRBD1
V gene: TRBV28
clone size: -

CDR3 protein: CASSFGTSTDTQYF
CDR3 DNA: TGTGCCAGCAGTTTCGGGACTAGCACAGATACGCAGTATTTT
J gene: TRBJ2-3
D gene: -
V gene: TRBV28
clone size: -

CDR3 protein: CASSLEGLENTEAFF
CDR3 DNA: TGTGCCAGCAGCTTGGAGGGTCTAGAGAACACTGAAGCTTTCTTT
J gene: TRBJ1-1
D gene: -
V gene: TRBV11-3
clone size: -

CDR3 protein: CASSLAGRSPLHF
CDR3 DNA: TGCGCCAGCAGCTTGGCGGGTAGATCACCCCTCCACTTT
J gene: TRBJ1-6
D gene: -
V gene: TRBV5-1
clone size: -

CDR3 protein: CASSFGFGEKLFF
CDR3 DNA: TGTGCCAGCAGTTTCGGGTTTGGTGAAAAACTGTTTTTT
J gene: TRBJ1-4
D gene: -
V gene: TRBV27
clone size: -

CDR3 protein: CASSQPMLNTEAFF
CDR3 DNA: TGTGCCAGCAGTCAGCCGATGTTAAACACTGAAGCTTTCTTT
J gene: TRBJ1-1
D gene: -
V gene: TRBV28
clone size: -

CDR3 protein: CASSQTQGLIGRLTEAFF
CDR3 DNA: TGCGCCAGCAGCCAGACACAGGGACTAATTGGACGACTCACTGAAGCTTTCTTT
J gene: TRBJ1-1
D gene: -
V gene: TRBV4-1
clone size: -

CDR3 protein: CASSVGQGAEAFF
CDR3 DNA: TGCGCCAGCAGCGTTGGACAGGGAGCTGAAGCTTTCTTT
J gene: TRBJ1-1
D gene: TRBD1
V gene: TRBV5-1
clone size: once

CDR3 protein: CASSSTGADEKLFF
CDR3 DNA: TGTGCCAGCAGCTCGACAGGGGCGGATGAAAAACTGTTTTTT
J gene: TRBJ1-4
D gene: TRBD1
V gene: TRBV5-4
clone size: -

CDR3 protein: CASSDREDLAGELFF
CDR3 DNA: TGCGCCAGCAGTGACCGGGAGGATCTGGCCGGGGAGCTGTTTTTT
J gene: TRBJ2-2
D gene: TRBD2
V gene: TRBV10-1
clone size: -

CDR3 protein: CASSPLPGTGAGEQFF
CDR3 DNA: TGTGCCAGCAGCCCCCTACCCGGGACAGGGGCGGGTGAGCAGTTCTTC
J gene: TRBJ2-1
D gene: TRBD1
V gene: TRBV7-9
clone size: -

CDR3 protein: CASNQADTQYF
CDR3 DNA: TGTGCCAGCAACCAAGCAGATACGCAGTATTTT
J gene: TRBJ2-3
D gene: -
V gene: TRBV2
clone size: -

CDR3 protein: CASTLGGYNEQFF
CDR3 DNA: TGTGCCAGCACTCTGGGGGGCTACAATGAGCAGTTCTTC
J gene: TRBJ2-1
D gene: -
V gene: TRBV7-9
clone size: -